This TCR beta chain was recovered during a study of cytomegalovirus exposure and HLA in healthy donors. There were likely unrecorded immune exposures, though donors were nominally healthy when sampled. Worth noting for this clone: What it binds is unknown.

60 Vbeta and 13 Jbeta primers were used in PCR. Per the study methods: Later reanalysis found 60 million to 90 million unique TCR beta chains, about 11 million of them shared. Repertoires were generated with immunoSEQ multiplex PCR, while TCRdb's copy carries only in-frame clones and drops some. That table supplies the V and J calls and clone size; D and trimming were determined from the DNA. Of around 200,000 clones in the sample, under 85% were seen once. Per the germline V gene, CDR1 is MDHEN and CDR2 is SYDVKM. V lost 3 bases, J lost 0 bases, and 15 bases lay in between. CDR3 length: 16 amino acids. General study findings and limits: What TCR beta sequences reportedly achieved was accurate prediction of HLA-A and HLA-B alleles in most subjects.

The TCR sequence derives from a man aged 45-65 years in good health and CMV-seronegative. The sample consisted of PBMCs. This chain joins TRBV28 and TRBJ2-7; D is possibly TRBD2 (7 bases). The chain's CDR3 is CASSFPGGRGSYEQYF. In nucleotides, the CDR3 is TGTGCCAGCAGTTTCCCGGGAGGCAGGGGCTCCTACGAGCAGTACTTC.